This T cell receptor beta chain was found in a study of cytotoxic CD8 clonotypes in ibrutinib-treated CLL. Profiled with immunoSEQ multiplex PCR; TCRdb holds only in-frame clones, not every one. The table shows about 9,400 clones, with around 60% occurring only once. The germline V gene encodes CDR1 GTSNPN and CDR2 SVGIG (reference sequence). Trimming stripped 5 bases from V and 2 bases from J, with 16 bases between. The length of the CDR3 is 14 residues. Study-wide points: Baseline levels were approached again at progression, after clonality had risen at ibrutinib response. Sustained-remission patients were sampled at one set of times and progressing patients at different ones. Contraction or stability on treatment was seen for public clonotypes, which were uncommon.

Regarding this clone: The antigen is not known.

The source material was PBMCs, sampled before ibrutinib treatment. V is TRBV30 and J is TRBJ2-7, with D possibly matching TRBD2 (6 bases). This TCR was recovered from a human donor with chronic lymphocytic leukemia. The CDR3 protein is CAWARETRTYEQYF. The CDR3 coding sequence is TGTGCCTGGGCTCGGGAGACAAGAACCTACGAGCAGTACTTC.